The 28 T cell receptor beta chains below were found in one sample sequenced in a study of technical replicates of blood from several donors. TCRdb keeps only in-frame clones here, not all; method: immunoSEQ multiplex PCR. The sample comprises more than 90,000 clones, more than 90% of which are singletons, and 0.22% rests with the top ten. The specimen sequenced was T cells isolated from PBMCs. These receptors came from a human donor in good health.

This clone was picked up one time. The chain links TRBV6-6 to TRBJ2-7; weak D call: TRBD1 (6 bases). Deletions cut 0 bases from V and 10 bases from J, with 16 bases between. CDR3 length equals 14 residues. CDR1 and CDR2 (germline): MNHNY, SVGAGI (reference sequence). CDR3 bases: TGTGCCAGCAGTTACTCCCGGACAGTCCTAGAACAGTACTTC. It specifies CASSYSRTVLEQYF.

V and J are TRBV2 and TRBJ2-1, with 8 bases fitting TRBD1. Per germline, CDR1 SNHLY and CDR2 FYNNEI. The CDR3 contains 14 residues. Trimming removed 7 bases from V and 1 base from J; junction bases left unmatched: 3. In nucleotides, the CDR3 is TGTGCCAGCACTGGACAGGGTTCCTACAATGAGCAGTTCTTC. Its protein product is CASTGQGSYNEQFF.

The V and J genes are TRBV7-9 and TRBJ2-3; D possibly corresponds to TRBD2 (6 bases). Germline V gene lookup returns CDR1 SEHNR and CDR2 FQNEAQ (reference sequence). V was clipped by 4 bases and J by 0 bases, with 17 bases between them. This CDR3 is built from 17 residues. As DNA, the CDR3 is TGTGCCAGCAGCTCAATTGGAGGGGAATGGAGCACAGATACGCAGTATTTT. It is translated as CASSSIGGEWSTDTQYF.

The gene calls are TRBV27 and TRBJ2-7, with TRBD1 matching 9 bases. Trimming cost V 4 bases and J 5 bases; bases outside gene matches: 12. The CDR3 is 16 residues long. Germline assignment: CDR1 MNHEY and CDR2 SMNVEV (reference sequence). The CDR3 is CASSSPSRTGVHEQYF. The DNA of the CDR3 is TGTGCCAGCAGTTCCCCGTCCCGGACAGGGGTTCACGAGCAGTACTTC.

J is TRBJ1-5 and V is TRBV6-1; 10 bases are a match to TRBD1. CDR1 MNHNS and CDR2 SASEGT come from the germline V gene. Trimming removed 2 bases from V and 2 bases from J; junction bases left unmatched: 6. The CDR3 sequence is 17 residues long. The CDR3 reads CASSEWGTGVGNQPQHF. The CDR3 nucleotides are TGTGCCAGCAGTGAATGGGGGACAGGGGTCGGCAATCAGCCCCAGCATTTT.

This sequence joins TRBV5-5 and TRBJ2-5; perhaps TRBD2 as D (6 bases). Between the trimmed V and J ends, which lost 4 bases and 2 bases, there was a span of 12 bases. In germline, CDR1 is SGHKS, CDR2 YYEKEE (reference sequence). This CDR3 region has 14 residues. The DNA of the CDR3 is TGTGCCAGCAGCCCGGAGGGGCAGCAAGAGACCCAGTACTTC. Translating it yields CASSPEGQQETQYF. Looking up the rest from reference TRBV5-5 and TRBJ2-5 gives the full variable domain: DAGVTQSPTHLIKTRGQQVTLRCSPISGHKSVSWYQQVLGQGPQFIFQYYEKEERGRGNFPDRFSARQFPNYSSELNVNALLLGDSALYLCASSPEGQQETQYFGPGTRLLVL.

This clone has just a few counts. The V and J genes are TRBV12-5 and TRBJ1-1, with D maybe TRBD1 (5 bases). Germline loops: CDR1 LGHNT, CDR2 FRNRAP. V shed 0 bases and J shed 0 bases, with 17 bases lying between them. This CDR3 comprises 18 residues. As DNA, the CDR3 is TGTGCTAGTGGTTTGGTACTGACTGGGGGGAGTTTGAACACTGAAGCTTTCTTT. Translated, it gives CASGLVLTGGSLNTEAFF.

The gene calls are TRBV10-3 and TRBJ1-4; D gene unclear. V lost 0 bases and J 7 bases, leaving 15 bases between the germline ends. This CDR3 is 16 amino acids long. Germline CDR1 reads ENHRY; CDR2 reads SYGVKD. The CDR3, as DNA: TGTGCCATCAGTGAGTCATTAGAGCTAGTCAGTGAAAAACTGTTTTTT. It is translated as CAISESLELVSEKLFF.

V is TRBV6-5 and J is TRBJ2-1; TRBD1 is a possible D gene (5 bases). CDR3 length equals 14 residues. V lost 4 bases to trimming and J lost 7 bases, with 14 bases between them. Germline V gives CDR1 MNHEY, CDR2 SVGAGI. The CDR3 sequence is CASSWGTGVNEQFF. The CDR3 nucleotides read TGTGCCAGCAGTTGGGGCACTGGAGTTAATGAGCAGTTCTTC.

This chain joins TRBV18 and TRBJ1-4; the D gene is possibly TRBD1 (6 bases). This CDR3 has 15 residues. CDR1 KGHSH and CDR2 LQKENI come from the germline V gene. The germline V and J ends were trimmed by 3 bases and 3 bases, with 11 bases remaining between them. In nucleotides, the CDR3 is TGTGCCAGCTCACCGCTACAGGGATCTAATGAAAAACTGTTTTTT. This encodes CASSPLQGSNEKLFF. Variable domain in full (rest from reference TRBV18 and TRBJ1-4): NAGVMQNPRHLVRRRGQEARLRCSPMKGHSHVYWYRQLPEEGLKFMVYLQKENIIDESGMPKERFSAEFPKEGPSILRIQQVVRGDSAAYFCASSPLQGSNEKLFFGSGTQLSVL.

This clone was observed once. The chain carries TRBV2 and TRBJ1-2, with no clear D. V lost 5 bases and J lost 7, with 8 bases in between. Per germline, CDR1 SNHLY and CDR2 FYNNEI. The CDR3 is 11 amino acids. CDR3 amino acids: CASSKLRGYTF. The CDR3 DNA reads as TGTGCCAGCAGTAAGCTGCGTGGCTACACCTTC.

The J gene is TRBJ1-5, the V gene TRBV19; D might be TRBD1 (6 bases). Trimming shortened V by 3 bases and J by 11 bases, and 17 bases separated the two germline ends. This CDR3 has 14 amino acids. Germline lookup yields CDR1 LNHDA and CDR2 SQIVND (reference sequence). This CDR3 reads CASSIDSRSGAQHF. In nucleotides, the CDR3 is TGTGCCAGTAGTATCGACAGCAGATCAGGGGCCCAGCATTTT. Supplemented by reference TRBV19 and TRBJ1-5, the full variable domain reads DGGITQSPKYLFRKEGQNVTLSCEQNLNHDAMYWYRQDPGQGLRLIYYSQIVNDFQKGDIAEGYSVSREKKESFPLTVTSAQKNPTAFYLCASSIDSRSGAQHFGDGTRLSIL.

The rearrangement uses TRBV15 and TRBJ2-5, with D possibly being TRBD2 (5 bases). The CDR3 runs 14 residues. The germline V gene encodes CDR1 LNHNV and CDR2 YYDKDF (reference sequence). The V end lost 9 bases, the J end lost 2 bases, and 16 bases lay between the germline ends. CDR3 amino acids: CATTRETVQETQYF. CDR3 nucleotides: TGTGCCACGACCCGGGAAACAGTTCAAGAGACCCAGTACTTC.

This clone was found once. CDR3 nucleotides: TGCGCCAGCAGCTTGGTCAGCGTCGGATCGGCTTTCTTT. This codes for CASSLVSVGSAFF. J is TRBJ1-1 and V is TRBV5-1; unclear D gene. This CDR3 comprises 13 residues. V gave up 0 bases and J gave up 11 bases, with 14 bases separating them. Germline V gene data show CDR1 as SGHRS and CDR2 as YFSETQ.

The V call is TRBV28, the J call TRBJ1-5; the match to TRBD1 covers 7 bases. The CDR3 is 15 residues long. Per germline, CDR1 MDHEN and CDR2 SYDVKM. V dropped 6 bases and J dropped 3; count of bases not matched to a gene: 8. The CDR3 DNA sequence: TGTGCCAGCAGCCTAGGGGGCAGAGACAATCAGCCCCAGCATTTT. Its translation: CASSLGGRDNQPQHF.

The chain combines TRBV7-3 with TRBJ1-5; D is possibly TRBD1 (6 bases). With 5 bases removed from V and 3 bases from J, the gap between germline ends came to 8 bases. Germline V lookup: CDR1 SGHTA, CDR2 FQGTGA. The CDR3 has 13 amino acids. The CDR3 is CASSPGANQPQHF. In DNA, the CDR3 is TGTGCCAGCAGCCCAGGGGCCAATCAGCCCCAGCATTTT.

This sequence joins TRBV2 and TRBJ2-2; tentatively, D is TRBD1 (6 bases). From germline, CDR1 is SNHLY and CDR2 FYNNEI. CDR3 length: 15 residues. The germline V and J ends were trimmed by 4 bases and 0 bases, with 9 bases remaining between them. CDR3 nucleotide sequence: TGTGCCAGCAGTGGGGGGCAAGCGAACACCGGGGAGCTGTTTTTT. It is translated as CASSGGQANTGELFF.

CDR3 residues: CASSQVTGGDYGYTF. CDR3 bases: TGTGCCAGCAGCCAAGTTACAGGGGGTGACTATGGCTACACCTTC. The V call is TRBV14, the J call TRBJ1-2, with 8 bases aligning to TRBD1. The length of the CDR3 is 15 residues. CDR1 SGHDN and CDR2 FVKESK come from the germline V gene. V shed 1 base and J 3 bases; nucleotides not matched to a gene: 4.

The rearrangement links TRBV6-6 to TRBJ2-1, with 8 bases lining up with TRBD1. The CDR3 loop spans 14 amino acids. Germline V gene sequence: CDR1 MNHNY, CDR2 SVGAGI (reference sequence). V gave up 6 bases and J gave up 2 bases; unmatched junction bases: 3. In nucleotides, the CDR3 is TGTGCCAGCAGCCGGGGACAGGCCTACAATGAGCAGTTCTTC. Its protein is CASSRGQAYNEQFF.

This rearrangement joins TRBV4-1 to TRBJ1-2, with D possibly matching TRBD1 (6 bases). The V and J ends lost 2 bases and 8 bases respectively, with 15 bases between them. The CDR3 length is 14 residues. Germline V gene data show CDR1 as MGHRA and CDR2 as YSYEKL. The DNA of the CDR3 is TGCGCCAGCAGCCAACCCGGGACATGGGGCGGCTACACCTTC. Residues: CASSQPGTWGGYTF.

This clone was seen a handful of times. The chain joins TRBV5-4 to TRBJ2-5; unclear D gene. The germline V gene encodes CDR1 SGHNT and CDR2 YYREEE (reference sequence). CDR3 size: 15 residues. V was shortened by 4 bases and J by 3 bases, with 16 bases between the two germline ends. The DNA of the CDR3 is TGTGCCAGCAGCGGTAATCAAACGGTAAAAGAGACCCAGTACTTC. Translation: CASSGNQTVKETQYF.

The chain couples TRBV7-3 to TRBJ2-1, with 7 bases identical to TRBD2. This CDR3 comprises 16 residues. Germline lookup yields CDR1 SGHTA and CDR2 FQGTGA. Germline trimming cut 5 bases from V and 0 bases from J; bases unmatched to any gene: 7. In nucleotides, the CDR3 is TGTGCCAGCAGCCTTTCAGCGGGGAGCTCCTACAATGAGCAGTTCTTC. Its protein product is CASSLSAGSSYNEQFF. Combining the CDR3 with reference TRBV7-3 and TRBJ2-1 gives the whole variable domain GAGVSQTPSNKVTEKGKYVELRCDPISGHTALYWYRQSLGQGPEFLIYFQGTGAADDSGLPNDRFFAVRPEGSVSTLKIQRTERGDSAVYLCASSLSAGSSYNEQFFGPGTRLTVL.

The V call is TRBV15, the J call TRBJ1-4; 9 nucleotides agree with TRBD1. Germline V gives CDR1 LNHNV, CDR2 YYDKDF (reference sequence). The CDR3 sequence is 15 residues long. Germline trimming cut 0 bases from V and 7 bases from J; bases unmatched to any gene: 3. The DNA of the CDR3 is TGTGCCACCAGCAGAGATGGGACAGGGTCTGAAAAACTGTTTTTT. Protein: CATSRDGTGSEKLFF.

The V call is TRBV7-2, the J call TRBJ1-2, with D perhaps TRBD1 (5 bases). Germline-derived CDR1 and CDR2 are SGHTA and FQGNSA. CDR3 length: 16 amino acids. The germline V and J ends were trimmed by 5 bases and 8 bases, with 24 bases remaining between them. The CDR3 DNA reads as TGTGCCAGCAGCCGTACATTTAAGGGGCAGAGATGGGGCTACACCTTC. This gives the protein CASSRTFKGQRWGYTF.

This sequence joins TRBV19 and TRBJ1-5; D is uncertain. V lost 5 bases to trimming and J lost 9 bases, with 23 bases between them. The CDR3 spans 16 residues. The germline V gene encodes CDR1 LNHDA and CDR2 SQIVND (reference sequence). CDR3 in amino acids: CASSDAGRIIEVPQHF. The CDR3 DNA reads TGTGCCAGTAGTGATGCGGGCAGGATCATTGAGGTGCCCCAGCATTTT.

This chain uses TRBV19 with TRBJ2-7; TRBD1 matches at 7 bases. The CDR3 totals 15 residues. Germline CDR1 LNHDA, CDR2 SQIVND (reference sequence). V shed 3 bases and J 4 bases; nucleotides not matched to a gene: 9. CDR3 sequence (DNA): TGTGCCAGTAGTATGGGGGACAGAGCCAATTACGAGCAGTACTTC. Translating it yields CASSMGDRANYEQYF.

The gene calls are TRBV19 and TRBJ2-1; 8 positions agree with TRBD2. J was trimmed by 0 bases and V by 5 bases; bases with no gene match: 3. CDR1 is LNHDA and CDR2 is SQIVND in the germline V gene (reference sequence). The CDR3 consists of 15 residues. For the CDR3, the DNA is TGTGCCAGTAGTGTTAGCGGGGTCTCCTACAATGAGCAGTTCTTC. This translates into CASSVSGVSYNEQFF.

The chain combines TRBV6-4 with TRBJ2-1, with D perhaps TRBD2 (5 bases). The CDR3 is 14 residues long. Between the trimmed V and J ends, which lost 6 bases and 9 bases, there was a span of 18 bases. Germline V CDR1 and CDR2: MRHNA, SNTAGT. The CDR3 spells CASSLRGVGFEQFF. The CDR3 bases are TGTGCCAGCAGCCTACGGGGAGTGGGGTTTGAGCAGTTCTTC.